These 18 T cell receptor beta chains share one sample of origin, sequenced in a study of T cell responses to AZD1222 COVID-19 vaccine (dated by TCRdb to 2020 to 2022). The time point label, read with the paper, signifies: about 28 days (+/-7) after the second vaccine dose. Library construction relied on the immunoSEQ multiplex PCR assay. Drawn from immuneACCESS, this table holds only the in-frame rearrangements with V and J called that TCRdb kept. Clones are partly lost; checked studies trace under half to an unresolved V gene and leave the rest unexplained. This sample lists some 110,000 clones; roughly 89% were detected once. Around 7.1% of the sample goes to the ten largest clones. The sequencing used peripheral blood, collected 28 days after the second AZD1222 dose. These receptor sequences come from an adult who received the AZD1222 COVID-19 vaccine.

This clone occurred once. The V and J genes are TRBV4-1 and TRBJ2-1; 7 positions match TRBD1. CDR1 and CDR2 from the germline V gene are MGHRA and YSYEKL. V lost 3 bases and J lost 7; bases outside the gene matches: 12. CDR3 length: 16 residues. CDR3 sequence (DNA): TGCGCCAGCAGCCAGGTTGGACAGGCCAAGGTTAATGAGCAGTTCTTC. This gives the protein CASSQVGQAKVNEQFF.

The V and J genes are TRBV11-3 and TRBJ2-5; weak D call: TRBD1 (5 bases). The CDR3 runs 15 residues. The germline V gene encodes CDR1 SGHNT and CDR2 YENEEA. The ends were cut back, 1 base at V and 1 base at J, with 10 bases in the middle. In DNA form, the CDR3 reads TGTGCCAGCAGCTTAGGGTCCAGGGCCCAAGAGACCCAGTACTTC. Residues: CASSLGSRAQETQYF.

The V and J genes are TRBV6-1 and TRBJ2-2, with 7 bases matching TRBD2. The germline V gene encodes CDR1 MNHNS and CDR2 SASEGT. Trimming removed 2 bases from V and 6 bases from J; junction bases left unmatched: 9. The length of the CDR3 is 16 residues. In DNA, the CDR3 is TGTGCCAGCAGTGAACAGGGCATGGGGAGGGCCGGGGAGCTGTTTTTT. This gives the protein CASSEQGMGRAGELFF.

This clone was recorded once. The chain's CDR3 is CASRGESTDTQYF. The CDR3 bases are TGTGCCAGTCGGGGGGAGAGCACAGATACGCAGTATTTT. The rearrangement links TRBV11-3 to TRBJ2-3; the match to TRBD2 covers 7 bases. Germline V CDR1 and CDR2: SGHNT, YENEEA. CDR3 length: 13 residues. V trimming: 9 bases; J trimming: 0 bases; junction bases outside the gene matches: 3. Using reference TRBV11-3 and TRBJ2-3 for the parts outside the CDR3, the full variable domain is EAGVVQSPRYKIIEKKQPVAFWCNPISGHNTLYWYLQNLGQGPELLIRYENEEAVDDSQLPKDRFSAERLKGVDSTLKIQPAELGDSAVYLCASRGESTDTQYFGPGTRLTVL.

The table lists this clone with a few counts. The chain recombines TRBV28 with TRBJ2-7; 14 bases fit TRBD2. The CDR3 is 19 amino acids. CDR1 and CDR2 (germline): MDHEN, SYDVKM. The J segment lost 8 bases and the V segment lost 5 bases, leaving 20 bases of the junction unmatched. The CDR3 bases are TGTGCCAGCAGTCCGCTACAGGGTCCCGGGACTAGCGGGAGTTTCAAGCAGTACTTC. Translated: CASSPLQGPGTSGSFKQYF. Looking up the rest from reference TRBV28 and TRBJ2-7 gives the full variable domain: DVKVTQSSRYLVKRTGEKVFLECVQDMDHENMFWYRQDPGLGLRLIYFSYDVKMKEKGDIPEGYSVSREKKERFSLILESASTNQTSMYLCASSPLQGPGTSGSFKQYFGPGTRLTVT.

The gene calls are TRBV7-2 and TRBJ2-7, with no clear D. Germline CDR1 and CDR2: SGHTA and FQGNSA. The CDR3 covers 14 residues. V was cut by 5 bases and J by 2 bases, with 13 bases left in between. The CDR3 DNA is TGTGCCAGCAGCGTGACCCCAACCACCTACGAGCAGTACTTC. This sequence encodes CASSVTPTTYEQYF.

This clone occurred once. The V call is TRBV27, the J call TRBJ2-3; 7 bases fit TRBD1. V was clipped by 3 bases and J by 2 bases; unmatched bases: 11. The CDR3 is 17 amino acids. The germline V gene has CDR1 MNHEY and CDR2 SMNVEV (reference sequence). CDR3 protein: CASSFHDREYLTDTQYF. The CDR3 nucleotides read TGTGCCAGCAGTTTTCACGACAGGGAGTATCTCACAGATACGCAGTATTTT.

V usage is TRBV19 and J usage is TRBJ1-1; D is unresolved. The V and J ends lost 3 bases and 3 bases respectively, with 11 bases between them. This CDR3 region has 14 residues. CDR1 LNHDA and CDR2 SQIVND come from the germline V gene (reference sequence). For the CDR3, the DNA is TGTGCCAGTAGTATCGCCTTCGGAGACACTGAAGCTTTCTTT. This sequence encodes CASSIAFGDTEAFF.

The rearrangement joins TRBV7-9 to TRBJ1-3; tentative D call: TRBD1 (5 bases). V dropped 5 bases and J dropped 1 base, with 15 bases sitting between them. CDR1 is SEHNR and CDR2 is FQNEAQ in the germline V gene (reference sequence). The CDR3 runs 16 residues. CDR3 protein: CASSPAWGPSGNTIYF. The CDR3 DNA follows: TGTGCCAGCAGCCCGGCGTGGGGCCCGTCTGGAAACACCATATATTTT. The variable domain in full, with the rest retrieved from reference TRBV7-9 and TRBJ1-3, is DTGVSQNPRHKITKRGQNVTFRCDPISEHNRLYWYRQTLGQGPEFLTYFQNEAQLEKSRLLSDRFSAERPKGSFSTLEIQRTEQGDSAMYLCASSPAWGPSGNTIYFGEGSWLTVV.

This clone was observed a single time. The chain recombines TRBV4-3 with TRBJ2-7; D is uncertain. CDR1 is LGHNA and CDR2 is YSLEER in the germline V gene. V was pared by 1 base and J by 1 base, with 14 bases between. The CDR3 consists of 16 residues. CDR3 in amino acids: CASSQVIGARSYEQYF. The CDR3 nucleotides read TGCGCCAGCAGCCAAGTCATAGGAGCCAGGTCCTACGAGCAGTACTTC.

The genes are TRBV15 and TRBJ1-2; no firm D call. This CDR3 is 12 amino acids long. The V end lost 1 base, the J end lost 8 bases, and 8 bases lay between the germline ends. CDR1 is LNHNV, CDR2 YYDKDF, per germline (reference sequence). The CDR3 loop is CATSRGTLGYTF. CDR3 DNA: TGTGCCACCAGCAGAGGTACGTTAGGCTACACCTTC.

A single count supports this clone. The chain recombines TRBV5-1 with TRBJ1-6; D unclear. The CDR3 sequence is 13 residues long. V was clipped by 0 bases and J by 7 bases, with 5 bases between them. Germline V gene sequence: CDR1 SGHRS, CDR2 YFSETQ. CDR3 in amino acids: CASSLAENSPLHF. Here the CDR3 DNA reads TGCGCCAGCAGCTTGGCCGAAAATTCACCCCTCCACTTT.

The rearrangement uses TRBV19 and TRBJ2-7; 7 bases are a match to TRBD1. Per the germline V gene, CDR1 is LNHDA and CDR2 is SQIVND (reference sequence). V gave up 4 bases and J gave up 3 bases; unmatched junction bases: 9. The length of the CDR3 is 15 residues. The CDR3 coding sequence is TGTGCCAGTAGTAATCGACAGGGAATAGGCTACGAGCAGTACTTC. Protein: CASSNRQGIGYEQYF.

This chain joins TRBV27 and TRBJ2-7; 9 nucleotides line up with TRBD2. V dropped 5 bases and J dropped 0; count of bases not matched to a gene: 14. This CDR3 has 18 residues. CDR1 is MNHEY, CDR2 SMNVEV, per germline (reference sequence). The DNA of the CDR3 is TGTGCCAGCAGTCCCACTAGCGGGCTTCCCCGGAGCTCCTACGAGCAGTACTTC. Encoded protein: CASSPTSGLPRSSYEQYF.

The genes are TRBV27 and TRBJ1-4; a weak D match, TRBD1 (6 bases). V lost 8 bases, J lost 8 bases, and 18 bases lay in between. The germline CDR1 and CDR2 sequences are MNHEY and SMNVEV (reference sequence). The CDR3 extends over 14 amino acids. CDR3 nucleotide sequence: TGTGCCAGCTGGGGGCTGGGGGCGGGGGAAAAACTGTTTTTT. Protein: CASWGLGAGEKLFF.

The gene calls are TRBV6-5 and TRBJ1-1; 9 nucleotides align to TRBD1. The CDR3 covers 15 residues. Germline CDR1 is MNHEY and CDR2 is SVGAGI. Germline trimming cut 6 bases from V and 3 bases from J; bases unmatched to any gene: 8. The CDR3 is CASRKGRQGDTEAFF. CDR3 coding DNA: TGTGCCAGCAGAAAAGGGAGACAGGGGGACACTGAAGCTTTCTTT.

This chain joins TRBV14 and TRBJ2-2; a weak D match, TRBD2 (5 bases). The CDR3 is made up of 15 amino acids. Germline CDR1 and CDR2: SGHDN and FVKESK. V was shortened by 3 bases and J by 3 bases, with 11 bases between the two germline ends. CDR3 coding DNA: TGTGCCAGCAGCCACGGACTCAGATACACCGGGGAGCTGTTTTTT. It specifies CASSHGLRYTGELFF.

The chain carries TRBV5-1 and TRBJ1-2, with D unclear. V shed 0 bases and J shed 3 bases, with 6 bases lying between them. From germline, CDR1 is SGHRS and CDR2 YFSETQ. CDR3 size: 13 residues. CDR3 amino acids: CASSLVADYGYTF. CDR3 nucleotide sequence: TGCGCCAGCAGCTTGGTGGCAGACTATGGCTACACCTTC.